The clone carrying this TCR beta chain was counted between two and nine times. Its antigen is as yet unknown. These data belong to a study of early T cells in non-severe SARS-CoV-2 infection. General study findings and limits: Private and CD4 specificities were missed by VDJdb matching, skewed to anti-spike CD8.

Unique molecular identifiers (one per individual cDNA molecule) were attached. TCRdb reanalysed the 5' RACE reads using MiXCR and keeps one entry per CDR3 protein. Of 68,000 or so distinct CDR3 sequences listed, 11% are singletons. The length of the CDR3 is 16 residues. V and J are TRBV21-1 and TRBJ1-4; no DNA check was done on the table's D call, TRBD1. TRBV21-1 is recorded as a pseudogene. The receptor's source is an adult who was a healthcare worker with PCR-confirmed SARS-CoV-2 infection or an uninfected control (not recorded which). Sequenced input: whole blood. Written as DNA, the CDR3 is TGTGCCATCCTATCCCCCAGGACAGGGGGAGACGAAAAACTGTTTTTT. Translating gives CAILSPRTGGDEKLFF.